Following are 20 T cell receptor beta chains from one sample sequenced in a study of blood T cell repertoires in COVID-19. Assay used: immunoSEQ multiplex PCR; TCRdb lists only in-frame clones, some missing. Of about 270,000 clones in the sample, approximately 86% were seen once. Sequenced material: peripheral blood. All receptors derive from a woman between 55 and 75 years old who had recovered from COVID-19.

The chain recombines TRBV5-4 with TRBJ2-5; weak D call: TRBD1 (5 bases). Trimming took off 4 bases at V and 4 bases at J, with 20 bases between the two ends. Looked up from germline, CDR1 is SGHNT and CDR2 is YYREEE (reference sequence). The CDR3 contains 16 residues. The CDR3 is CASSPQGSTPGETQYF. DNA of the CDR3: TGTGCCAGCAGCCCCCAGGGTTCGACTCCAGGAGAGACCCAGTACTTC.

In its sample, this clone was seen once. The chain couples TRBV3-1 (or the pseudogene TRBV3-2) to TRBJ1-5; D call uncertain. This CDR3 has 14 amino acids. Trimming shortened V by 1 base and J by 1 base, and 5 bases separated the two germline ends. The germline gives CDR1 LGHDT, CDR2 YNNKEL (reference sequence). CDR3 amino acids: CASSQASSNQPQHF. The CDR3 DNA sequence: TGTGCCAGCAGCCAAGCCTCGAGCAATCAGCCCCAGCATTTT.

CDR3 nucleotide sequence: TGTGCCAGCAGCCAAGTTCGTCTCGGGGGGGCAGGGGGCAATGAGCAGTTCTTC. It codes for CASSQVRLGGAGGNEQFF. The chain recombines TRBV4-2 with TRBJ2-1, with TRBD2 as a possible D gene (8 bases). Germline V gives CDR1 LGHNA, CDR2 YNFKEQ. This CDR3 is built from 18 residues. V dropped 1 base and J dropped 6 bases, with 22 bases sitting between them.

The chain combines TRBV7-8 with TRBJ2-3, with D perhaps matching TRBD1 (6 bases). V dropped 4 bases and J dropped 9 bases, with 20 bases sitting between them. Germline V gene data show CDR1 as SGHVS and CDR2 as FQNEAQ. CDR3 length: 15 residues. The CDR3 DNA reads as TGTGCCAGCAGCTATCCGTCCGGGGAAAGGGGGACGCAGTATTTT. Its translation is CASSYPSGERGTQYF. Drawing the rest from reference TRBV7-8 and TRBJ2-3, the complete variable domain is GAGVSQSPRYKVAKRGQDVALRCDPISGHVSLFWYQQALGQGPEFLTYFQNEAQLDKSGLPSDRFFAERPEGSVSTLKIQRTQQEDSAVYLCASSYPSGERGTQYFGPGTRLTVL.

This clone was observed once. This chain links TRBV6-5 with TRBJ1-2, with 7 positions matching TRBD1. CDR1 is MNHEY and CDR2 is SVGAGI in the germline V gene. The CDR3 consists of 13 residues. Trimming removed 2 bases from V and 7 bases from J; junction bases left unmatched: 4. As DNA, the CDR3 is TGTGCCAGCAGTTACGACAGGGAAACTGGCTACACCTTC. Translated: CASSYDRETGYTF.

This chain joins TRBV6-2 or TRBV6-3 and TRBJ2-5; 13 bases are a match to TRBD2. The germline V gene encodes CDR1 MNHEY and CDR2 SVGEGT. This CDR3 is 16 amino acids long. V lost 6 bases to trimming and J lost 2 bases; unmatched junction nucleotides: 6. The CDR3 spells CASSPPGLAGQETQYF. The CDR3 nucleotides are TGTGCCAGCAGCCCCCCGGGACTAGCGGGGCAAGAGACCCAGTACTTC.

The CDR3 sequence is CASRTTQAGDTQYF. The CDR3 nucleotides read TGTGCCAGCAGGACCACCCAGGCGGGAGATACGCAGTATTTT. The V and J genes are TRBV6-5 and TRBJ2-3, with D tentatively TRBD2 (5 bases). Trimming pared 6 bases from V and 5 bases from J, leaving 15 bases between. This CDR3 comprises 14 residues. From germline, CDR1 is MNHEY and CDR2 SVGAGI.

V and J are TRBV19 and TRBJ2-7, with D maybe TRBD1 (6 bases). The CDR3 totals 14 residues. V lost 3 bases and J lost 2, with 11 bases in between. Germline V gene sequence: CDR1 LNHDA, CDR2 SQIVND (reference sequence). CDR3 loop: CASSIRTEAYEQYF. The CDR3, as DNA: TGTGCCAGTAGTATTAGGACAGAAGCCTACGAGCAGTACTTC.

A few counts support this clone. The rearrangement uses TRBV7-9 and TRBJ1-5; D is undetermined. Germline lookup yields CDR1 SEHNR and CDR2 FQNEAQ (reference sequence). The V end lost 5 bases, the J end lost 4 bases, and 6 bases lay between the germline ends. This CDR3 region has 12 residues. The CDR3 DNA is TGTGCCAGCAGCGTGCGAAATCAGCCCCAGCATTTT. Its translation is CASSVRNQPQHF. Full variable domain (outside the CDR3, taken from reference TRBV7-9 and TRBJ1-5): DTGVSQNPRHKITKRGQNVTFRCDPISEHNRLYWYRQTLGQGPEFLTYFQNEAQLEKSRLLSDRFSAERPKGSFSTLEIQRTEQGDSAMYLCASSVRNQPQHFGDGTRLSIL.

This clone was seen a single time. The genes are TRBV7-2 and TRBJ1-2; D is perhaps TRBD1 (5 bases). Germline V gene sequence: CDR1 SGHTA, CDR2 FQGNSA. The CDR3 extends over 15 amino acids. With 5 bases removed from V and 4 bases from J, the gap between germline ends came to 17 bases. CDR3 region: CASSPAGGSTYGYTF. In nucleotides, the CDR3 is TGTGCCAGCAGCCCAGCGGGGGGGAGTACCTATGGCTACACCTTC.

The genes are TRBV18 and TRBJ2-7; unclear D gene. Trimming cost V 1 base and J 3 bases, with 19 bases left between them. CDR1 and CDR2 from the germline V gene are KGHSH and LQKENI. The CDR3 runs 17 residues. The CDR3 reads CASSPRFVLTEIYEQYF. For the CDR3, the DNA is TGTGCCAGCTCACCACGGTTCGTGCTAACAGAGATCTACGAGCAGTACTTC.

The chain is built from TRBV5-6 and TRBJ1-1; tentatively, D is TRBD1 (6 bases). The CDR3 runs 14 residues. Germline CDR1 reads SGHDT; CDR2 reads YYEEEE. V was trimmed by 5 bases and J by 6 bases, leaving 17 bases between them. This CDR3 reads CASSRRGAIAEAFF. In DNA, the CDR3 is TGTGCCAGCAGTAGGCGGGGGGCGATTGCTGAAGCTTTCTTT.

The chain recombines TRBV27 with TRBJ1-6; D gene unclear. Trimming removed 4 bases at V and 9 bases at J, with 7 bases between. The CDR3 covers 12 residues. Germline CDR1 reads MNHEY; CDR2 reads SMNVEV (reference sequence). DNA of the CDR3: TGTGCCAGCAGTTACGGCGGTTCACCCCTCCACTTT. Translation gives CASSYGGSPLHF.

The chain recombines TRBV11-2 with TRBJ2-6, with 8 bases lining up with TRBD2. J gave up 0 bases and V 5 bases, and 9 bases lay outside the gene matches. This CDR3 has 18 amino acids. Germline CDR1 SGHAT, CDR2 FQNNGV. The CDR3 DNA is TGTGCCAGCAGCCGGGAGGGCAGGCTAAGCTCTGGGGCCAACGTCCTGACTTTC. Translating gives CASSREGRLSSGANVLTF.

The chain employs TRBV7-3 and TRBJ1-1; D remains ambiguous. Per the germline V gene, CDR1 is SGHTA and CDR2 is FQGTGA. V was shortened by 2 bases and J by 2 bases, with 6 bases between the two germline ends. This CDR3 comprises 13 residues. CDR3 coding DNA: TGTGCCAGCAGCTTAGCGATCAACACTGAAGCTTTCTTT. Its protein product is CASSLAINTEAFF.

The chain has TRBV19 and TRBJ2-3; D unresolved. Trimming left V 2 bases short and J 2 bases short, with 11 bases between. From germline, CDR1 is LNHDA and CDR2 SQIVND (reference sequence). The CDR3 contains 15 residues. CDR3 sequence: CASSISPQNTDTQYF. For the CDR3, the DNA is TGTGCCAGTAGTATATCCCCACAGAACACAGATACGCAGTATTTT.

The chain employs TRBV5-6 and TRBJ2-7; D remains unclear. The CDR3 is 13 amino acids. Trimming removed 5 bases at V and 4 bases at J, with 13 bases between. The germline gives CDR1 SGHDT, CDR2 YYEEEE. The chain's CDR3 is CASRLKDIYEQYF. CDR3 DNA sequence: TGTGCCAGCAGACTAAAGGATATTTACGAGCAGTACTTC. Looking up the rest from reference TRBV5-6 and TRBJ2-7 gives the full variable domain: DAGVTQSPTHLIKTRGQQVTLRCSPKSGHDTVSWYQQALGQGPQFIFQYYEEEERQRGNFPDRFSGHQFPNYSSELNVNALLLGDSALYLCASRLKDIYEQYFGPGTRLTVT.

This clone was observed a handful of times. This chain uses TRBV2 with TRBJ2-1; TRBD2 matches 10 bases. Trimming took 5 bases from V and 7 from J; bases not matched to a gene: 8. CDR3 length: 15 residues. Germline CDR1 is SNHLY and CDR2 is FYNNEI. In DNA form, the CDR3 reads TGTGCCAGCAGTAGAGCGGGGGGGCCGGGGAATGAGCAGTTCTTC. Its translation is CASSRAGGPGNEQFF.

In this sample, this clone turned up a few times. The rearrangement uses TRBV27 and TRBJ1-2, with a possible D match to TRBD1 (5 bases). Germline V gene data show CDR1 as MNHEY and CDR2 as SMNVEV (reference sequence). Deletions cut 3 bases from V and 7 bases from J, with 15 bases between. This CDR3 region has 14 residues. The CDR3 reads CASSFSGARAGYTF. The CDR3 nucleotides read TGTGCCAGCAGTTTTTCTGGGGCTCGGGCTGGCTACACCTTC.

This chain connects TRBV6-4 to TRBJ1-2, with D unresolved. Germline values: CDR1 MRHNA, CDR2 SNTAGT. The V end was cut by 0 bases, the J end by 7 bases, with 9 bases between. There are 13 residues in the CDR3. CDR3 in DNA: TGTGCCAGCAGTGACTCGACGGGGTTTGGCTACACCTTC. This codes for CASSDSTGFGYTF.